This TCR beta chain emerged from a study of beta chain features in type 1 diabetes. General study findings and limits: Within each of all four CD4+ subsets, Type 1 diabetes patients had TCRB CDR3s that were moderately but significantly shorter. TCRB repertoires of naive, central memory and Treg cells appeared more similar among patients than among healthy donors. It was not settled here whether HLA type affects TCRB rearrangement. PCR might preferentially amplify shorter templates, equally in patients and controls.

This clone was recorded at least ten times. Its target is not known. Looked up from germline, CDR1 is SQVTM and CDR2 is ANQGSEA. The CDR3 is 13 residues long. Unmatched junction bases numbered 8, after V lost 7 bases and J lost 6 bases. Expressed TCRB transcripts were sequenced after all isolated RNA was converted to cDNA. Approximately 3.9 million reads per sample were averaged for naive, central memory and regulatory samples. TCRdb's copy holds only in-frame clones and misses some; the assay was immunoSEQ multiplex PCR. The sample has 300,000 to 350,000 clones; 13% are singletons. The sample was naive CD4+ T cells from blood. This TCR derives from a woman younger than 30 with type 1 diabetes. The chain joins TRBV29-1 to TRBJ2-3, with 9 nucleotides matching TRBD1. The CDR3 protein is CSARTGDGDTQYF. DNA of the CDR3: TGCAGCGCCAGGACAGGGGATGGGGATACGCAGTATTTT.